The subject of this entry is one TCR beta chain. This entry is derived from a study of T-cell reconstitution after alpha-beta-depleted transplantation in children. This CDR3 region has 14 residues. The germline gives CDR1 LNHNV, CDR2 YYDKDF (reference sequence). V lost 5 bases and J 4 bases, leaving 13 bases between the germline ends. Unique molecular identifiers were incorporated into the prepared TCRbeta library. Each CDR3 protein is one row after TCRdb ran MiXCR on the PCR reads. Of a few hundred thousand distinct CDR3 sequences listed, approximately 20% are singletons. This rearrangement joins TRBV15 to TRBJ2-3; possibly TRBD2 for D (6 bases). The specimen was PBMCs from the stem cell graft donor, collected from the stem cell graft. This sequence originates from a human donor who donated a stem cell graft to a child with acute lymphoblastic leukemia. The CDR3 protein is CATSRAGSADTQYF. Here the CDR3 DNA reads TGTGCCACCAGCCGGGCGGGGTCGGCAGATACGCAGTATTTT.